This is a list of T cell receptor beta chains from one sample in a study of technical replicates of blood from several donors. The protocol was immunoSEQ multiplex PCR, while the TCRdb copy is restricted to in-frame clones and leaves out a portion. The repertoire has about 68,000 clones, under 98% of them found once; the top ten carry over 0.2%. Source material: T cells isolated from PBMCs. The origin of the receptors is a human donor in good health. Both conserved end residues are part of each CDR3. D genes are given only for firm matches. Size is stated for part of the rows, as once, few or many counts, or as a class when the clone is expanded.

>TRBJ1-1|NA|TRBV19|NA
CASSPGAGAGAEAFF
TGTGCCAGTAGTCCCGGGGCCGGTGCGGGGGCTGAAGCTTTCTTT
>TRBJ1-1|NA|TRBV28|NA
CASSFLPASGVEAFF
TGTGCCAGCAGTTTCCTTCCTGCCTCGGGAGTTGAAGCTTTCTTT
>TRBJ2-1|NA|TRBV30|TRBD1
CAWTRVGGGYSSEQFF
TGTGCCTGGACCAGAGTAGGGGGCGGGTATAGCAGTGAGCAGTTCTTC
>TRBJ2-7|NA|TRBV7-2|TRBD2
CASSRPVGGGSYEQYF
TGTGCCAGCAGCCGCCCTGTGGGGGGGGGATCCTACGAGCAGTACTTC
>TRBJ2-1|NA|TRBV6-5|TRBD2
CASSYWTSGVYNEQFF
TGTGCCAGCAGTTACTGGACTAGCGGAGTCTACAATGAGCAGTTCTTC
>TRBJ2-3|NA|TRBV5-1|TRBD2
CASSLKSSGRSEDTQYF
TGCGCCAGCAGCTTGAAGTCAAGCGGGAGAAGTGAAGATACGCAGTATTTT
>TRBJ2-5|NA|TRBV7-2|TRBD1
CASSRGQGVKTQYF
TGTGCCAGCAGCCGGGGACAGGGTGTGAAGACCCAGTACTTC
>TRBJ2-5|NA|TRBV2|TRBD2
CASSEVGGDRETQYF
TGTGCCAGCAGTGAAGTGGGGGGGGATCGAGAGACCCAGTACTTC
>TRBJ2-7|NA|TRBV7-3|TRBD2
CASSRTSGSGYEQYF
TGTGCCAGCAGTCGGACTAGCGGGAGTGGTTACGAGCAGTACTTC
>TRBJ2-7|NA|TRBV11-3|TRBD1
CASSLVGGQGSYEQYF
TGTGCCAGCAGCTTAGTAGGAGGACAGGGATCCTACGAGCAGTACTTC
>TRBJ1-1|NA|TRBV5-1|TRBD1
CASSPRTGRQLNTEAFF
TGCGCCAGCAGCCCGAGGACAGGGCGCCAACTGAACACTGAAGCTTTCTTT
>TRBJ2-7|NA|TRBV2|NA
CASRQDLPPYEQYF
TGTGCCAGCAGGCAGGACTTACCGCCCTACGAGCAGTACTTC
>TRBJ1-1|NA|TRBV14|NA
CASSLIGGNTEAFF
TGTGCCAGCAGCCTAATCGGGGGGAACACTGAAGCTTTCTTT
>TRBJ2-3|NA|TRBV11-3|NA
CASSLYGSWADTQYF
TGTGCCAGCAGCTTATACGGGAGTTGGGCAGATACGCAGTATTTT
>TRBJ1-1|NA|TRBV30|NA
CAWSAWLGSGVTEAFF
TGTGCCTGGAGCGCCTGGCTTGGGTCGGGGGTCACTGAAGCTTTCTTT
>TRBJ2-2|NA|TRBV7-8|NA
CASRPSTGNTGELFF
TGTGCCAGCAGGCCTTCCACAGGGAACACCGGGGAGCTGTTTTTT
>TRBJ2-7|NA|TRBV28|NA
CASRSGQTYEQYF
TGTGCCAGCAGATCAGGACAGACCTACGAGCAGTACTTC
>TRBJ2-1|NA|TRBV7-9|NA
CASSLSYNEQFF
TGTGCCAGCAGCCTTTCCTACAATGAGCAGTTCTTC
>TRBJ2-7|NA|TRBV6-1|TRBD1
CASSGVTRQGGEQYF
TGTGCCAGCAGCGGCGTGACGAGACAGGGGGGTGAGCAGTACTTC
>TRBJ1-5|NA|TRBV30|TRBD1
CAWTNGTGGEPQHF
TGTGCCTGGACTAACGGGACAGGCGGGGAGCCCCAGCATTTT
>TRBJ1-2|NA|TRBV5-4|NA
CASSATGGYGYTF
TGTGCCAGCAGCGCGACAGGAGGCTATGGCTACACCTTC
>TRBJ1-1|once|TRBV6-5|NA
CASSFNRVSTEAFF
TGTGCCAGCAGTTTCAACAGGGTTAGCACTGAAGCTTTCTTT
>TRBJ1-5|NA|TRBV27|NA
CASSSAGQPQHF
TGTGCCAGCAGTTCCGCGGGACAGCCCCAGCATTTT
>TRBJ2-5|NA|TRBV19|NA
CASSSPWSGQETQYF
TGTGCCAGTAGTTCCCCTTGGAGCGGCCAAGAGACCCAGTACTTC
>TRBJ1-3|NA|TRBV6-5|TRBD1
CASSYNRGYSGNTIYF
TGTGCCAGCAGTTACAACAGGGGGTACTCTGGAAACACCATATATTTT
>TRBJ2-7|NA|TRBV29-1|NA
CSVSRDSSTYEQYF
TGCAGCGTATCTAGGGACTCCTCCACCTACGAGCAGTACTTC